These 14 T cell receptor beta chains came from one sample sequenced in a study of CD8+ T cells in alopecia areata. cDNA reverse transcribed from extracted RNA served as the sequencing template. Only in-frame clones appear in the TCRdb table, and some are missing; sequencing was by immunoSEQ multiplex PCR. Among around 190,000 clones listed, approximately 60% were seen once. Sequencing input: CD8+ T cells sorted from blood. These receptors all stem from a human donor in good health.

In this sample, this clone turned up a few times. The V call is TRBV13, the J call TRBJ2-2; possibly TRBD1 for D (6 bases). V was cut by 4 bases and J by 6 bases, with 9 bases left in between. Germline V CDR1 and CDR2: PRHDT, FYEKMQ (reference sequence). The CDR3 runs to 13 residues. CDR3: CASSSQGPGELFF. CDR3 coding DNA: TGTGCCAGCAGCTCACAGGGCCCCGGGGAGCTGTTTTTT.

J is TRBJ2-7 and V is TRBV29-1; 9 bases line up with TRBD1. The CDR3 is 13 amino acids. The junction had 7 bases not matched to a gene; V was cut back by 7 bases and J by 3 bases. CDR1 SQVTM and CDR2 ANQGSEA come from the germline V gene. The CDR3 DNA follows: TGCAGCGCCGCCACGACAGGGGGCTACGAGCAGTACTTC. Protein product: CSAATTGGYEQYF.

The chain carries TRBV11-2 and TRBJ2-5; perhaps TRBD1 as D (6 bases). V shed 5 bases and J shed 7 bases, with 20 bases lying between them. From germline, CDR1 is SGHAT and CDR2 FQNNGV. The CDR3 consists of 15 residues. DNA for the CDR3: TGTGCCAGCAGCGGGGCCGTTGGGGGCCTGGGGACCCAGTACTTC. It specifies CASSGAVGGLGTQYF.

The chain has TRBV29-1 and TRBJ1-1; D not resolved. The CDR3 loop spans 13 amino acids. Germline values: CDR1 SQVTM, CDR2 ANQGSEA. V lost 6 bases and J 1 base, leaving 12 bases between the germline ends. The CDR3 region has the DNA TGCAGCGTACTGGTTGAGGAGAACACTGAAGCTTTCTTT. It is translated as CSVLVEENTEAFF.

This clone was seen more than once but under ten times. The chain is built from TRBV13 and TRBJ1-1; D gene unclear. This CDR3 contains 12 residues. CDR1 PRHDT and CDR2 FYEKMQ come from the germline V gene (reference sequence). Trimming removed 7 bases at V and 5 bases at J, with 11 bases between. CDR3 bases: TGTGCCAGCACCTGGGGAGGGACTGAAGCTTTCTTT. Residues: CASTWGGTEAFF. Looking up the rest from reference TRBV13 and TRBJ1-1 gives the full variable domain: AAGVIQSPRHLIKEKRETATLKCYPIPRHDTVYWYQQGPGQDPQFLISFYEKMQSDKGSIPDRFSAQQFSDYHSELNMSSLELGDSALYFCASTWGGTEAFFGQGTRLTVV.

This clone was counted a few times. The chain links TRBV29-1 to TRBJ1-5; no firm D call. This CDR3 spans 14 amino acids. Trimming removed 3 bases from V and 3 bases from J, with 12 bases in between. CDR1 is SQVTM and CDR2 is ANQGSEA in the germline V gene. The CDR3 is CSVEVPGFNQPQHF. Written as DNA, the CDR3 is TGCAGCGTTGAGGTCCCGGGGTTCAATCAGCCCCAGCATTTT.

The gene calls are TRBV7-2 and TRBJ2-1; 13 bases map to TRBD2. From germline, CDR1 is SGHTA and CDR2 FQGNSA. This CDR3 is 15 amino acids long. The trim removed 5 bases at V and 4 bases at J, leaving 2 bases unmatched. Here the CDR3 DNA reads TGTGCCAGCAGCCGACTAGCGGGGGGTTACAATGAGCAGTTCTTC. The encoded protein is CASSRLAGGYNEQFF.

The chain uses TRBV7-9 and TRBJ2-1; the match to TRBD1 covers 7 bases. Germline lookup yields CDR1 SEHNR and CDR2 FQNEAQ (reference sequence). With 5 bases clipped from V and 8 bases from J, the junction kept 6 bases outside the gene matches. CDR3 size: 13 residues. This CDR3 reads CASSPATGDEQFF. The CDR3, as DNA: TGTGCCAGCAGCCCCGCCACAGGGGATGAGCAGTTCTTC.

This clone was counted a single time. The chain recombines TRBV6-5 with TRBJ2-2, with D unclear. Trimming removed 0 bases from V and 5 bases from J, with 7 bases in between. Germline CDR1 is MNHEY and CDR2 is SVGAGI. The CDR3 is 14 amino acids. CDR3 amino acids: CASSYSRQTGELFF. The CDR3 DNA reads TGTGCCAGCAGTTACTCGAGACAAACCGGGGAGCTGTTTTTT.

This clone was detected only once. The genes are TRBV4-1 and TRBJ2-1; 12 bases are shared with TRBD2. The CDR3 is 18 amino acids. Germline V lookup: CDR1 MGHRA, CDR2 YSYEKL. The V segment lost 3 bases and the J segment 3 bases; nucleotides outside the gene matches: 9. CDR3 bases: TGCGCCAGCAGCCAGAGAGACGGGGGACTAGCGGGCTACAATGAGCAGTTCTTC. This codes for CASSQRDGGLAGYNEQFF.

This clone turned up a few times. This chain links TRBV14 with TRBJ1-6, with TRBD1 as a possible D gene (6 bases). The germline CDR1 and CDR2 sequences are SGHDN and FVKESK. CDR3 length: 17 residues. V was pared by 0 bases and J by 8 bases, with 17 bases between. This chain's CDR3 is CASSQDRGGLTDSPLHF. DNA of the CDR3: TGTGCCAGCAGCCAAGATCGAGGGGGGCTCACCGATTCACCCCTCCACTTT.

The V call is TRBV9, the J call TRBJ1-2, with D perhaps TRBD1 (6 bases). The ends were cut back, 3 bases at V and 7 bases at J, with 13 bases in the middle. Germline V gene lookup returns CDR1 SGDLS and CDR2 YYNGEE. The CDR3 extends over 13 amino acids. This CDR3 reads CASSGGPLGGYTF. In DNA form, the CDR3 reads TGTGCCAGCAGCGGGGGGCCTTTAGGTGGCTACACCTTC.

The J gene is TRBJ1-5, the V gene TRBV6-5, with a possible D match to TRBD1 (5 bases). Trimming took off 7 bases at V and 3 bases at J, with 16 bases between the two ends. The CDR3 consists of 15 residues. Germline V gene sequence: CDR1 MNHEY, CDR2 SVGAGI. Here the CDR3 reads CASTPRGGVNQPQHF. For the CDR3, the DNA is TGTGCCAGCACCCCCCGGGGGGGTGTCAATCAGCCCCAGCATTTT.

The chain carries TRBV29-1 and TRBJ2-1; 7 nucleotides agree with TRBD2. After removal of 3 bases from V and 3 bases from J, the junction contained 8 bases not matched to a gene. From germline, CDR1 is SQVTM and CDR2 ANQGSEA. This CDR3 has 15 amino acids. The CDR3 is CSVDGTSGDYNEQFF. The CDR3 nucleotides read TGCAGCGTTGACGGAACCAGCGGGGACTACAATGAGCAGTTCTTC.